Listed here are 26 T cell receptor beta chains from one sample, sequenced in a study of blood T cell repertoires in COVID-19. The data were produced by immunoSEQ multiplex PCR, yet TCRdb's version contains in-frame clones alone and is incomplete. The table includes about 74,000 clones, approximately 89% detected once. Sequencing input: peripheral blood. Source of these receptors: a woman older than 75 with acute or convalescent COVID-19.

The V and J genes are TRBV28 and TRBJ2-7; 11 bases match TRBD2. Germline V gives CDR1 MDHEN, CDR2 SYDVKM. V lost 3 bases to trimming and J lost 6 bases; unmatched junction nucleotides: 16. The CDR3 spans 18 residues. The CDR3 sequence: CASSFLVYGLAGGVEQYF. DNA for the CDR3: TGTGCCAGCAGTTTTCTGGTCTACGGACTAGCGGGCGGCGTCGAGCAGTACTTC. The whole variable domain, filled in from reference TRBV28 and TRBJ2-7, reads DVKVTQSSRYLVKRTGEKVFLECVQDMDHENMFWYRQDPGLGLRLIYFSYDVKMKEKGDIPEGYSVSREKKERFSLILESASTNQTSMYLCASSFLVYGLAGGVEQYFGPGTRLTVT.

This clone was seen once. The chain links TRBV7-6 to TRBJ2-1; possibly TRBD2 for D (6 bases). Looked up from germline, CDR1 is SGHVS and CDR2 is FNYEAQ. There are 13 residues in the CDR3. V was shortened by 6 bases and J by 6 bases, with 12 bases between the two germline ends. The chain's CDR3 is CASSGREPNEQFF. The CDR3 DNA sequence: TGTGCCAGCAGTGGCCGGGAGCCCAATGAGCAGTTCTTC.

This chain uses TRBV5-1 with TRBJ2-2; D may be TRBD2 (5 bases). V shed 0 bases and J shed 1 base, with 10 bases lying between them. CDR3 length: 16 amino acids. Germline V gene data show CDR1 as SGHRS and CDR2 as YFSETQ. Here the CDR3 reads CASSLAVAGNTGELFF. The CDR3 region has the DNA TGCGCCAGCAGCTTGGCCGTGGCGGGGAACACCGGGGAGCTGTTTTTT.

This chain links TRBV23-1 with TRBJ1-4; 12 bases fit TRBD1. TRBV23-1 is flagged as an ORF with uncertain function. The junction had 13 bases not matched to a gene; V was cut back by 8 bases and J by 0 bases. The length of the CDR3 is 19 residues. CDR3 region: CASGKPGQGARATNEKLFF. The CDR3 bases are TGCGCCAGCGGAAAGCCGGGACAGGGGGCGAGGGCAACTAATGAAAAACTGTTTTTT.

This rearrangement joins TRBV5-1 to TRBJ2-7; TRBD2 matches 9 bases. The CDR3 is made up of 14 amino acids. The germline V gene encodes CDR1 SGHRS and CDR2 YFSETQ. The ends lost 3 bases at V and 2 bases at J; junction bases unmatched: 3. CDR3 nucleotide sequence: TGCGCCAGCAGCTCTAGCGGGAAGGCCTACGAGCAGTACTTC. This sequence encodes CASSSSGKAYEQYF.

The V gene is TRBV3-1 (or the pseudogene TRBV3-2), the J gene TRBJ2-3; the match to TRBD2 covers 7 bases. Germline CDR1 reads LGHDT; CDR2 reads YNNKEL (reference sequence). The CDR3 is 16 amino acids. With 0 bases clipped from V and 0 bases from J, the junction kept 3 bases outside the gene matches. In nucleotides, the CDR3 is TGTGCCAGCAGCCAAGATTTGGGGGGGAGCACAGATACGCAGTATTTT. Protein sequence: CASSQDLGGSTDTQYF.

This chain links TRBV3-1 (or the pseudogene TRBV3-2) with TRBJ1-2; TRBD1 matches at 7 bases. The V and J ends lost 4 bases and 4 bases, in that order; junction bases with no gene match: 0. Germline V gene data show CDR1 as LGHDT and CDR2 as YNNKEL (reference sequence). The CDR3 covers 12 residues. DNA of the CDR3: TGTGCCAGCAGCCGGGACAGCTATGGCTACACCTTC. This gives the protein CASSRDSYGYTF.

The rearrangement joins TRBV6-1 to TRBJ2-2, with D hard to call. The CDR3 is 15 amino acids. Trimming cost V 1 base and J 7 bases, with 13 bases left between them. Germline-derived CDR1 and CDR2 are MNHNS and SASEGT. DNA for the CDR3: TGTGCCAGCAGTGAAGGGTGGTCTCGGAGCGGGGAGCTGTTTTTT. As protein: CASSEGWSRSGELFF.

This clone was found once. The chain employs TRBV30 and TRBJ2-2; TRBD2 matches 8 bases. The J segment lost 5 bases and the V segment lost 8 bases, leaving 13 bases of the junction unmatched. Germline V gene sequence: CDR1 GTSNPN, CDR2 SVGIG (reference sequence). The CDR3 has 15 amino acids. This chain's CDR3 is CARTGGAIKTGELFF. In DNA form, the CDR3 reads TGTGCCCGGACCGGGGGGGCCATTAAAACCGGGGAGCTGTTTTTT. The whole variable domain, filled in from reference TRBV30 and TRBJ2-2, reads SQTIHQWPATLVQPVGSPLSLECTVEGTSNPNLYWYRQAAGRGLQLLFYSVGIGQISSEVPQNLSASRPQDRQFILSSKKLLLSDSGFYLCARTGGAIKTGELFFGEGSRLTVL.

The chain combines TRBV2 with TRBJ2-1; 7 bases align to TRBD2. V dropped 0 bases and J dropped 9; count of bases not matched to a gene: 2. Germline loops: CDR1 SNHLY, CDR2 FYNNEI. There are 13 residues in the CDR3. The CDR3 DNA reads TGTGCCAGCAGTGAAGCGCAGCGGGGTGAGCAGTTCTTC. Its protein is CASSEAQRGEQFF.

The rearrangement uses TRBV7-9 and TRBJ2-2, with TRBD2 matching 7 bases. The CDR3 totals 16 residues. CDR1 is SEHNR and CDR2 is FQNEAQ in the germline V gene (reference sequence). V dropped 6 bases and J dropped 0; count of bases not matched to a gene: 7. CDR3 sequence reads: CASSIIAGTNTGELFF. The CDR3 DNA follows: TGTGCCAGCAGTATAATAGCGGGTACGAACACCGGGGAGCTGTTTTTT.

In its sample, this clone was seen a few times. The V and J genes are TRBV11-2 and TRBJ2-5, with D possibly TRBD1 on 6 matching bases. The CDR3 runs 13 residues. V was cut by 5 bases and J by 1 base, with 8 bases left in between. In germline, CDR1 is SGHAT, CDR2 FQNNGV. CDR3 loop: CASSQTGQETQYF. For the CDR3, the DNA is TGTGCCAGCAGCCAGACAGGCCAAGAGACCCAGTACTTC.

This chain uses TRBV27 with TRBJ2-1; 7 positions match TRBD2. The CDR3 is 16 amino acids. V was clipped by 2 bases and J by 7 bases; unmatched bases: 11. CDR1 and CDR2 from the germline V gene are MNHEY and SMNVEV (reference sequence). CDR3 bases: TGTGCCAGCAGTTTAACACCCCTCGGGGGGAGGAATGAGCAGTTCTTC. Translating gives CASSLTPLGGRNEQFF.

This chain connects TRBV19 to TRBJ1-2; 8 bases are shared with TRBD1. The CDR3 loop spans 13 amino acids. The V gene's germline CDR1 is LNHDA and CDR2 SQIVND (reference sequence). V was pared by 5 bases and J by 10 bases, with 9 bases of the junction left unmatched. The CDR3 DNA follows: TGTGCCAGTAGTCCTAGGACAGGGCAGTTCTACACCTTC. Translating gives CASSPRTGQFYTF. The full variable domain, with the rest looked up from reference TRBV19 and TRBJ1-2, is DGGITQSPKYLFRKEGQNVTLSCEQNLNHDAMYWYRQDPGQGLRLIYYSQIVNDFQKGDIAEGYSVSREKKESFPLTVTSAQKNPTAFYLCASSPRTGQFYTFGSGTRLTVV.

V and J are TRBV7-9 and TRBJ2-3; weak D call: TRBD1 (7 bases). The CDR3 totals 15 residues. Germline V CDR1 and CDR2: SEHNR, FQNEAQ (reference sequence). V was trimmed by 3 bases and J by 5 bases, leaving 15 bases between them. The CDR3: CASSFVGQGGDTQYF. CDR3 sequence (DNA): TGTGCCAGCAGCTTCGTTGGGCAGGGGGGAGATACGCAGTATTTT.

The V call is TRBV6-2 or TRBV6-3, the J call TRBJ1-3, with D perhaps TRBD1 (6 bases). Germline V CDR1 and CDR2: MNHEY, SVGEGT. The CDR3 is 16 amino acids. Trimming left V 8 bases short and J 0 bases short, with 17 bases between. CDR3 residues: CASRPSGQTSGNTIYF. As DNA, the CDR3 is TGTGCCAGCCGCCCCAGCGGACAGACCTCTGGAAACACCATATATTTT.

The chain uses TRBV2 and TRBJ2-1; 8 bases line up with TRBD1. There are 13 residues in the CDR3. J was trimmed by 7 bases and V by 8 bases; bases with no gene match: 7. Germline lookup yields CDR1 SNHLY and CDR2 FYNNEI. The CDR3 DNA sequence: TGTGCCAGCCGCCGGGACAGGACAAATGAGCAGTTCTTC. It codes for CASRRDRTNEQFF.

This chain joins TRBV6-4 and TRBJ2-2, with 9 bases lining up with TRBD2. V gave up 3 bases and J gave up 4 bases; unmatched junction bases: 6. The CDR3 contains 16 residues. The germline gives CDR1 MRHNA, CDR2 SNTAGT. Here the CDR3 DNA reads TGTGCCAGCAGTGAAGTAGCGGGAGCGGTCACCGGGGAGCTGTTTTTT. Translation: CASSEVAGAVTGELFF.

The CDR3 DNA sequence: TGTGCCACCAGCAGAGACGGGACAGGGGTGTCGGAGACCCAGTACTTC. It is translated as CATSRDGTGVSETQYF. V is TRBV15 and J is TRBJ2-5, with 10 bases that match TRBD1. This CDR3 is built from 16 residues. V dropped 0 bases and J dropped 5; count of bases not matched to a gene: 6. Germline V lookup: CDR1 LNHNV, CDR2 YYDKDF (reference sequence).

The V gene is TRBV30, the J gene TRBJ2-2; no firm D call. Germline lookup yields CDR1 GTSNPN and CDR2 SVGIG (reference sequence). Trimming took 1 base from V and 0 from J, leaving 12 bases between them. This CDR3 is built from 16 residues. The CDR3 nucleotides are TGTGCCTGGAGTGGGTACAGCTTATCGAACACCGGGGAGCTGTTTTTT. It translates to CAWSGYSLSNTGELFF.

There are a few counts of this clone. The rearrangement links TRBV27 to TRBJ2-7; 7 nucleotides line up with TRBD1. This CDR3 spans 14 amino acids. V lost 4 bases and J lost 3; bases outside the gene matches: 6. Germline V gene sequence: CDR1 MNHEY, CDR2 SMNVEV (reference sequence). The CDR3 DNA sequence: TGTGCCAGCAGTTGGGGGACAGTAGGCTACGAGCAGTACTTC. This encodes CASSWGTVGYEQYF.

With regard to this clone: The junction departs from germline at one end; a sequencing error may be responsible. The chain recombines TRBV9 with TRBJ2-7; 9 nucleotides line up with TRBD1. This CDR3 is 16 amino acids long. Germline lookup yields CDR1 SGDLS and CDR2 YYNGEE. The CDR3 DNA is TGTGCCAGCAGCGCCCATGACAGGGGGACCTCCTCCGAGCAGTACTTC. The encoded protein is CASSAHDRGTSSEQYF.

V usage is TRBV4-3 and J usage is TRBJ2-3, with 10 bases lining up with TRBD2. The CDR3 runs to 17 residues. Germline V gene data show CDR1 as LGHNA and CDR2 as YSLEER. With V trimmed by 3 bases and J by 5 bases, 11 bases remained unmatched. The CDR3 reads CASSQGLAGASGDTQYF. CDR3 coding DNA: TGCGCCAGCAGCCAGGGTCTAGCGGGGGCCAGCGGAGATACGCAGTATTTT.

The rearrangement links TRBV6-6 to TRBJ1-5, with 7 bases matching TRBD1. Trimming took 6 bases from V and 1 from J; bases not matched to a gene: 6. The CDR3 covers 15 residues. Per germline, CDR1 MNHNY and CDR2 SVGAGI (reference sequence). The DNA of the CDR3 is TGTGCCAGCAGCCGGACGGGACAGAGCAATCAGCCCCAGCATTTT. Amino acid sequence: CASSRTGQSNQPQHF.

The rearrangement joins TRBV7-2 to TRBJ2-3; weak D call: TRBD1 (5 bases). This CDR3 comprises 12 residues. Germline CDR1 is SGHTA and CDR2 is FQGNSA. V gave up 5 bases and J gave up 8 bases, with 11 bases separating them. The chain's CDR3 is CASSPAGITQYF. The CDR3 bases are TGTGCCAGCAGCCCCGCAGGGATTACGCAGTATTTT.

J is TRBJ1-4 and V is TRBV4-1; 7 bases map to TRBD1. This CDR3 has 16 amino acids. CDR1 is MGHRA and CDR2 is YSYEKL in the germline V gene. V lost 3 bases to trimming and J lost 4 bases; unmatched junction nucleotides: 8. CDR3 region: CASSQAPGQLNEKLFF. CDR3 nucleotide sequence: TGCGCCAGCAGCCAGGCGCCGGGACAGCTTAATGAAAAACTGTTTTTT.